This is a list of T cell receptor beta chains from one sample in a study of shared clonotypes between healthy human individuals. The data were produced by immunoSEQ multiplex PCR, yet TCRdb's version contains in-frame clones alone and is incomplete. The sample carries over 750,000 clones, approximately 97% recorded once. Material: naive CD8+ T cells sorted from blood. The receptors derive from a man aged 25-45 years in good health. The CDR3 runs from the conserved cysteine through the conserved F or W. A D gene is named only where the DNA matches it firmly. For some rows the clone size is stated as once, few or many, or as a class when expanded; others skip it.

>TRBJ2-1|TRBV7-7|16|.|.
TGTGCCAGCAGCCCGGATACGGGAGCCCCCTACAATGAGCAGTTCTTC
CASSPDTGAPYNEQFF
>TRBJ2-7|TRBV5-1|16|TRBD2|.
TGCGCCAGCAGCACCGACCCTCAAGCGGGGGGACCCGAGCAGTACTTC
CASSTDPQAGGPEQYF
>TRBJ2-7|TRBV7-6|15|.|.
TGTGCCAGCAGCTTATTTTCGGGAGCCACCTACGAGCAGTACTTC
CASSLFSGATYEQYF
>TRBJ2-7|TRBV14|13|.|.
TGTGCCAGCAGCCATGGGTCAGGCTACGAGCAGTACTTC
CASSHGSGYEQYF
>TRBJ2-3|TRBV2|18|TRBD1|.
TGTGCCAGCTTTCCCGGGACAGGAGACAGACTCCGCACAGATACGCAGTATTTT
CASFPGTGDRLRTDTQYF
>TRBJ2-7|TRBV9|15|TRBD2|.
TGTGCCAGCAGCGTAGAGGGACTAGCGGGAGACGAGCAGTACTTC
CASSVEGLAGDEQYF
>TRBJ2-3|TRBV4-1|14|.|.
TGCGCCAGCAGCCAGCCCGGGGTCGCAGATACGCAGTATTTT
CASSQPGVADTQYF
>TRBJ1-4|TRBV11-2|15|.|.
TGTGCCAGCAGCTTAGCCAGTCTTAGGGATGAAAAACTGTTTTTT
CASSLASLRDEKLFF
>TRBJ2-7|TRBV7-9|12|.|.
TGTGCCAGCAGCGGGTTATCGTACGTGGAATACTTC
CASSGLSYVEYF
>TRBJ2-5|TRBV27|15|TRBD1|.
TGTGCCAGCAGTGCATGGACAGGTCAACAAGAGACCCAGTACTTC
CASSAWTGQQETQYF
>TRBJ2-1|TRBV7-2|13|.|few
TGTGCCAGCAGCCCCAACTCCTACAATGAGCAGTTCTTC
CASSPNSYNEQFF
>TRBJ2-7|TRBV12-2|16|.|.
TGTGCAAGTCGCTTAGCGAAGTGGGAGGTTTGTCGGGAGCAGTACTTC
CASRLAKWEVCREQYF
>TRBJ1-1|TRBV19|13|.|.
TGTGCCAGTAGTATAACAGGGTCAGCTGAAGCTTTCTTT
CASSITGSAEAFF
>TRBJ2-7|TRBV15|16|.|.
TGTGCCACCAGCAGAGGGAGGACCCTCCCAGACTACGAGCAGTACTTC
CATSRGRTLPDYEQYF
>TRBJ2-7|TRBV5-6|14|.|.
TGTGCCAGCAGCTTTCGGACTGATTACTACGAGCAGTACTTC
CASSFRTDYYEQYF
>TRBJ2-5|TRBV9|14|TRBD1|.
TGTGCCAGCAGCACGGGACAGGGGAAACAGACCCAGTACTTC
CASSTGQGKQTQYF
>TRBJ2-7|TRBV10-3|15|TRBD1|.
TGTGCCATCAGTCGCGACCGGGACAGCTCCTACGAGCAGTACTTC
CAISRDRDSSYEQYF
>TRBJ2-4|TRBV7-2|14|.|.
TGTGCCAGCAGCCCTCGGAGGGCTCGAGACATTCAGTACTTC
CASSPRRARDIQYF
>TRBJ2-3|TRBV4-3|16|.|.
TGCGCCAGCAGCCAAGAGCAGACTGGGGGCGCAGATACGCAGTATTTT
CASSQEQTGGADTQYF
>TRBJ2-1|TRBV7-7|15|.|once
TGTGCTAGCAGCCGTAGCGCGGGGACACACAATGAGCAGTTCTTC
CASSRSAGTHNEQFF
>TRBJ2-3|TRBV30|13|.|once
TGTGCCTGGTCTACAGGGTACACAGATACGCAGTATTTT
CAWSTGYTDTQYF
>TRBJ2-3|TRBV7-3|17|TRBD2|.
TGTGCCAGCAGCCTAAGCGGACTAGCGGGAGGGGTAGATACGCAGTATTTT
CASSLSGLAGGVDTQYF
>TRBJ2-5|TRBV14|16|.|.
TGTGCCAGCAGCCAAGCAGGCCTAGCGTGGAAAGAGACCCAGTACTTC
CASSQAGLAWKETQYF
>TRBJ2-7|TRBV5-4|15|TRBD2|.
TGTGCCAGCAGCCCGGGGGCTAGCGGGAGGCATGAGCAGTACTTC
CASSPGASGRHEQYF
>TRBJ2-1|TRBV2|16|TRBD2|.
TGTGCCAGCAGGGAAATAGCGGGGGGAACTTACAATGAGCAGTTCTTC
CASREIAGGTYNEQFF
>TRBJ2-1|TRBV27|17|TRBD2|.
TGTGCCAGCAGTTTTTTCTCTAGCGGCACCACCTACAATGAGCAGTTCTTC
CASSFFSSGTTYNEQFF
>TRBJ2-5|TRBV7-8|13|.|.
TGTGCCAGCAGCTTAACCGCCCGAGAGACCCAGTACTTC
CASSLTARETQYF
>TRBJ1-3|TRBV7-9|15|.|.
TGTGCCAGCAGCCGGCCAGATATCTCTGGAAACACCATATATTTT
CASSRPDISGNTIYF
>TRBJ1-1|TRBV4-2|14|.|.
TGTGCCAGCAGCCAAGGAGATGGAGGTACTGAAGCTTTCTTT
CASSQGDGGTEAFF
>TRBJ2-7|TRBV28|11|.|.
TGTGCCAGCAGTCCCGGTCACGAGCAGTACTTC
CASSPGHEQYF
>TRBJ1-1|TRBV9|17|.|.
TGTGCCAGCAGCGTAGAGTCGACTGCGAAAATGAACACTGAAGCTTTCTTT
CASSVESTAKMNTEAFF
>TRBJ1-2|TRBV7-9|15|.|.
TGTGCCAGCAGCTTAGAGCAGGGTTTTAACTATGGCTACACCTTC
CASSLEQGFNYGYTF
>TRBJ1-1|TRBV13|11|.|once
TGTGCCATAGCGAGGGGAACTGAAGCTTTCTTT
CAIARGTEAFF
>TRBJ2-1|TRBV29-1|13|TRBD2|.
TGCAGCGTTGAAGTAGCGGGACGCAATGAGCAGTTCTTC
CSVEVAGRNEQFF
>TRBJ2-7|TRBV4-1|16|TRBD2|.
TGCGCCAGCAGCCAAGAGAGGGCTAGCGGGGCCTACGAGCAGTACTTC
CASSQERASGAYEQYF
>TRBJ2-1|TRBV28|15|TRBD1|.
TGTGCCAGCAGTTTAACCGGGACAGGAGGCAATGAGCAGTTCTTC
CASSLTGTGGNEQFF
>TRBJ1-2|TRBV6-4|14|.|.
TGTGCCAGCAGTGACTCGCGTCAGGGCATAGGCTACACCTTC
CASSDSRQGIGYTF
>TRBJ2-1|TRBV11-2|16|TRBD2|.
TGTGCCAGCAGCTACCACGGACTAGCGGTATACAATGAGCAGTTCTTC
CASSYHGLAVYNEQFF
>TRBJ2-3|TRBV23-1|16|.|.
TGCGCCAGCAGTCTTAGAACCACGGCGGTCACAGATACGCAGTATTTT
CASSLRTTAVTDTQYF
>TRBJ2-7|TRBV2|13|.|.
TGTGCCAGCAGTGAACGTTTGGGGTACGAGCAGTACTTC
CASSERLGYEQYF
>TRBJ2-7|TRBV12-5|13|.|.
TGTGCTAGTGGTTTGGCCGGCCACTACGAGCAGTACTTC
CASGLAGHYEQYF